This T cell receptor (beta chain) was found in a study of cytomegalovirus exposure and HLA in healthy donors. Between the trimmed V and J ends, which lost 6 bases and 7 bases, there was a span of 13 bases. The length of the CDR3 is 13 residues. The V gene's germline CDR1 is MNHNY and CDR2 SVGAGI (reference sequence). PCR was performed using 60 Vbeta and 13 Jbeta primers. Assay: immunoSEQ multiplex PCR; the TCRdb copy retains only in-frame clones and omits some. The sample lists 150,000 to 200,000 clones, roughly 85% occurring once. Source material: PBMCs. The J gene is TRBJ1-5, the V gene TRBV6-6; perhaps TRBD1 as D (6 bases). The TCR was taken from a woman under 30 in good health and CMV-seronegative. The CDR3 DNA follows: TGTGCCAGCAGCCTACAGGGATTACAGCCCCAGCATTTT. This translates into CASSLQGLQPQHF.